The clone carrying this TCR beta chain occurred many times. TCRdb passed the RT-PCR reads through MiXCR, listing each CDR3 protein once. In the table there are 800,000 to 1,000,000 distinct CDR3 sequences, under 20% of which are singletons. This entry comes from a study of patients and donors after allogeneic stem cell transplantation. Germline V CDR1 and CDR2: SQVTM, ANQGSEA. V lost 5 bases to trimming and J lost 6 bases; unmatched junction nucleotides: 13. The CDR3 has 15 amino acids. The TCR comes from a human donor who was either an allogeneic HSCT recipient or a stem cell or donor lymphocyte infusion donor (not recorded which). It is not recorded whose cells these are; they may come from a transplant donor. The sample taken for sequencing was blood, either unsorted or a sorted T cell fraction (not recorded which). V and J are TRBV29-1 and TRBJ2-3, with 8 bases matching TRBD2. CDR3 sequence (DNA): TGCAGCGTTCTAAGCGGGAGTGTGCCCTCGGATACGCAGTATTTT. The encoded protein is CSVLSGSVPSDTQYF.